The clone carrying this T cell receptor beta chain is a singleton in its sample. What it binds is unknown. This table comes from immunoSEQ multiplex PCR, and its TCRdb copy is limited to in-frame clones, with some not included. This sample has approximately 77,000 clones, with less than 85% found just once. This CDR3 region has 16 residues. Germline CDR1 is SEHNR and CDR2 is FQNEAQ (reference sequence). J gave up 1 base and V 5 bases, and 9 bases lay outside the gene matches. This record comes from a study of OX40 agonist ivuxolimab in advanced cancers. Looking at the study overall: Dosing consisted of intravenous ivuxolimab at 0.01 to 10 mg/kg every 2 weeks. The study's findings and limits: Expanded clones tended on average to be more numerous among CD8+ T cells than CD4+.

The material sequenced was CD4+ or CD8+ T cells sorted from blood, taken in a trial of the OX40 agonist ivuxolimab. The TCR sequence derives from an adult with an advanced solid tumor such as melanoma, head and neck, liver or kidney cancer. V usage is TRBV7-9 and J usage is TRBJ2-3; 7 bases map to TRBD1. The CDR3: CASSAPTGIGTDTQYF. The CDR3 nucleotides are TGTGCCAGCAGCGCCCCGACAGGGATTGGCACAGATACGCAGTATTTT.